This TCR beta chain was sequenced in a study of blood T cell repertoires in COVID-19. Study in general: The United States, Italy and Spain were the sources of the acute and convalescent COVID-19 samples. T cells, B-cell-depleted T cells, or PBMCs provided the cDNA or gDNA that served as material.

This CDR3 has 15 residues. Germline V gives CDR1 SNHLY, CDR2 FYNNEI. Trimming took off 7 bases at V and 0 bases at J, with 12 bases between the two ends. In the original processing: Reference gene primer amplification gave estimated nucleated cell counts. Libraries were prepared by immunoSEQ multiplex PCR; TCRdb keeps only in-frame clonotypes and omits some of them. The V and J calls and clone size were taken over from that table, and D and trimming were inferred from the DNA. The sample lists roughly 80,000 clones, 90% to 95% occurring once. The V and J genes are TRBV2 and TRBJ1-4; a possible D gene is TRBD1 (6 bases). The sequence was collected from a woman in her 50s in a cohort sampled during active COVID-19. The sample taken for sequencing was peripheral blood. The DNA for the CDR3 is TGTGCCAGCACCTGGACAGAGGCAACTAATGAAAAACTGTTTTTT. This codes for CASTWTEATNEKLFF.